This entry lists 18 T cell receptor beta chains sequenced from one sample in a study of T cell responses to AZD1222 COVID-19 vaccine. Sequencing was performed with immunoSEQ multiplex PCR; in TCRdb, only in-frame clones are kept and a portion is missing. Counted here are 100,000 to 150,000 clones, more than 90% occurring once; the ten biggest clones make up about 1.5%. Source: peripheral blood, taken on day 0 of AZD1222 vaccination. These receptor sequences come from an adult in good health.

CDR3 sequence: CASSMRAGNQPQHF. CDR3 sequence (DNA): TGTGCCAGTAGTATGAGGGCGGGGAATCAGCCCCAGCATTTT. J is TRBJ1-5 and V is TRBV19; D uncertain. V was pared by 3 bases and J by 4 bases, with 10 bases between. CDR1 is LNHDA, CDR2 SQIVND, per germline (reference sequence). The CDR3 is 14 amino acids. The entire variable domain, with the rest obtained from reference TRBV19 and TRBJ1-5, is as follows: DGGITQSPKYLFRKEGQNVTLSCEQNLNHDAMYWYRQDPGQGLRLIYYSQIVNDFQKGDIAEGYSVSREKKESFPLTVTSAQKNPTAFYLCASSMRAGNQPQHFGDGTRLSIL.

This clone was counted once. The chain employs TRBV9 and TRBJ2-1, with 8 bases matching TRBD1. The V gene's germline CDR1 is SGDLS and CDR2 YYNGEE. The CDR3 loop spans 15 amino acids. V gave up 0 bases and J gave up 12 bases; unmatched junction bases: 11. The CDR3 nucleotides read TGTGCCAGCAGCGTAGTCTCCCAGGGGGCGCGGGGGCAGTTCTTC. This translates into CASSVVSQGARGQFF. Filled out from reference TRBV9 and TRBJ2-1, the complete variable domain reads DSGVTQTPKHLITATGQRVTLRCSPRSGDLSVYWYQQSLDQGLQFLIQYYNGEERAKGNILERFSAQQFPDLHSELNLSSLELGDSALYFCASSVVSQGARGQFFGPGTRLTVL.

This sequence joins TRBV11-2 and TRBJ2-2; D remains ambiguous. The CDR3 contains 14 residues. The V end lost 1 base, the J end lost 3 bases, and 6 bases lay between the germline ends. The germline CDR1 and CDR2 sequences are SGHAT and FQNNGV. CDR3 sequence: CASSLVPDTGELFF. The CDR3, as DNA: TGTGCCAGCAGCTTAGTACCAGACACCGGGGAGCTGTTTTTT. Using reference TRBV11-2 and TRBJ2-2 for the parts outside the CDR3, the full variable domain is EAGVAQSPRYKIIEKRQSVAFWCNPISGHATLYWYQQILGQGPKLLIQFQNNGVVDDSQLPKDRFSAERLKGVDSTLKIQPAKLEDSAVYLCASSLVPDTGELFFGEGSRLTVL.

The chain has TRBV4-1 and TRBJ2-7, with D unresolved. V lost 1 base to trimming and J lost 3 bases, with 7 bases between them. The CDR3 extends over 13 amino acids. The germline V gene has CDR1 MGHRA and CDR2 YSYEKL. DNA for the CDR3: TGCGCCAGCAGCCAAGTTGGCAACTACGAGCAGTACTTC. The encoded protein is CASSQVGNYEQYF.

V usage is TRBV5-6 and J usage is TRBJ2-7, with 9 bases fitting TRBD2. This CDR3 is 14 amino acids long. V lost 1 base to trimming and J lost 4 bases; unmatched junction nucleotides: 3. The germline V gene has CDR1 SGHDT and CDR2 YYEEEE. The CDR3 spells CASSLRLAEYEQYF. As DNA, the CDR3 is TGTGCCAGCAGCTTGAGACTAGCGGAGTACGAGCAGTACTTC.

The chain is built from TRBV28 and TRBJ2-7; possible D gene TRBD2, 5 bases. Trimming stripped 7 bases from V and 3 bases from J, with 13 bases between. This CDR3 is built from 13 residues. Germline V lookup: CDR1 MDHEN, CDR2 SYDVKM. CDR3 amino acids: CASNSLRGYEQYF. The CDR3 DNA sequence: TGTGCCAGCAATTCCCTCCGGGGCTACGAGCAGTACTTC.

This sequence joins TRBV28 and TRBJ2-7; perhaps TRBD1 as D (5 bases). The CDR3 is 16 residues long. CDR1 is MDHEN and CDR2 is SYDVKM in the germline V gene. Trimming stripped 5 bases from V and 2 bases from J, with 19 bases between. The CDR3 is CASSLPPQGTPYEQYF. DNA for the CDR3: TGTGCCAGCAGTCTCCCGCCTCAGGGTACCCCCTACGAGCAGTACTTC.

This chain uses TRBV5-1 with TRBJ1-2, with 7 nucleotides matching TRBD1. Germline CDR1 reads SGHRS; CDR2 reads YFSETQ. This CDR3 is 13 amino acids long. Losses at the gene ends were 3 bases for V and 3 bases for J; bases not matched to a gene: 2. The CDR3 here is CASSSTGDYGYTF. The CDR3 nucleotides read TGCGCCAGCAGCTCCACAGGGGACTATGGCTACACCTTC.

The chain links TRBV6-5 to TRBJ1-4; no firm D call. CDR3 length: 15 amino acids. In germline, CDR1 is MNHEY, CDR2 SVGAGI. Trimming pared 2 bases from V and 0 bases from J, leaving 7 bases between. Here the CDR3 reads CASSYRDPTNEKLFF. The CDR3 region has the DNA TGTGCCAGCAGTTACAGGGATCCAACTAATGAAAAACTGTTTTTT.

V gene TRBV5-4 combines with J gene TRBJ1-6; possibly TRBD1 for D (6 bases). Germline CDR1 and CDR2: SGHNT and YYREEE (reference sequence). This CDR3 spans 15 amino acids. Deletions cut 4 bases from V and 7 bases from J, with 15 bases between. The DNA for the CDR3 is TGTGCCAGCAGCCCCCTGGGGGCAGGGAATTCACCCCTCCACTTT. It is translated as CASSPLGAGNSPLHF.

The V call is TRBV5-1, the J call TRBJ2-7; D might be TRBD1 (6 bases). CDR1 SGHRS and CDR2 YFSETQ come from the germline V gene. CDR3 size: 16 residues. With 4 bases removed from V and 2 bases from J, the gap between germline ends came to 19 bases. The DNA of the CDR3 is TGCGCCAGCAGCGGGGGACACTTCCGGGGCACCTACGAGCAGTACTTC. It is translated as CASSGGHFRGTYEQYF.

The chain couples TRBV6-5 to TRBJ1-1; TRBD1 matches 9 bases. There are 16 residues in the CDR3. The V gene's germline CDR1 is MNHEY and CDR2 SVGAGI. V lost 4 bases, J lost 5 bases, and 11 bases stayed unmatched. The CDR3 DNA sequence: TGTGCCAGCAGTTCTGGGACAGGGATTATTTGGACTGAAGCTTTCTTT. It is translated as CASSSGTGIIWTEAFF.

J is TRBJ2-1 and V is TRBV6-2 or TRBV6-3; the match to TRBD1 covers 8 bases. Trimming took 4 bases from V and 0 from J; bases not matched to a gene: 5. The CDR3 is made up of 16 amino acids. CDR1 MNHEY and CDR2 SVGEGT come from the germline V gene. Written as DNA, the CDR3 is TGTGCCAGCAGTTCCAGGACAGGGAGCTCCTACAATGAGCAGTTCTTC. Translating it yields CASSSRTGSSYNEQFF.

This chain connects TRBV5-4 to TRBJ1-6; D may be TRBD1 (5 bases). This CDR3 region has 15 residues. CDR1 SGHNT and CDR2 YYREEE come from the germline V gene (reference sequence). V lost 3 bases and J lost 1, with 8 bases in between. CDR3 coding DNA: TGTGCCAGCAGCTCGGGGGGTTCCTATAATTCACCCCTCCACTTT. Translating gives CASSSGGSYNSPLHF.

The chain is built from TRBV5-1 and TRBJ2-3; D is ambiguous. V lost 0 bases, J lost 6 bases, and 5 bases lay in between. This CDR3 region has 12 residues. Per germline, CDR1 SGHRS and CDR2 YFSETQ. CDR3 sequence (DNA): TGCGCCAGCAGCTTGGCATCGGATACGCAGTATTTT. Translating it yields CASSLASDTQYF.

This clone was seen a handful of times. V gene TRBV2 combines with J gene TRBJ1-1; D gene unclear. V lost 3 bases, J lost 0 bases, and 14 bases lay in between. The CDR3 totals 16 residues. Per germline, CDR1 SNHLY and CDR2 FYNNEI. DNA of the CDR3: TGTGCCAGCAGTGAGAGGGAGTACACGATGAACACTGAAGCTTTCTTT. It codes for CASSEREYTMNTEAFF.

The chain combines TRBV7-8 with TRBJ2-1, with D possibly being TRBD2 (6 bases). CDR3 length equals 17 residues. In germline, CDR1 is SGHVS, CDR2 FQNEAQ. Trimming took 4 bases from V and 1 from J, leaving 17 bases between them. CDR3: CASSSYIGGGSYNEQFF. For the CDR3, the DNA is TGTGCCAGCAGCTCCTACATCGGAGGAGGGTCCTACAATGAGCAGTTCTTC.

The genes are TRBV10-3 and TRBJ1-1, with 8 bases that match TRBD1. The junction had 6 bases not matched to a gene; V was cut back by 6 bases and J by 0 bases. CDR1 and CDR2 (germline): ENHRY, SYGVKD. This CDR3 contains 15 residues. DNA for the CDR3: TGTGCCATCAGGATGGGACAGGAGTTGAACACTGAAGCTTTCTTT. This gives the protein CAIRMGQELNTEAFF.